This T cell receptor beta chain was sequenced during a study of cytomegalovirus exposure and HLA in healthy donors. The study, taken as a whole, reports: For most TCR beta V segments, an earlier analysis put the productive rate at about 87% or about 30% of the time. Cytomegalovirus-associated TCR beta chains were listed, numbering 164.

To note about this clone: As yet, its antigen is unknown.

Trimming shortened V by 4 bases and J by 6 bases, and 14 bases separated the two germline ends. The V gene's germline CDR1 is SGHRS and CDR2 YFSETQ. CDR3 length equals 15 residues. The PCR employed 60 Vbeta primers together with 13 Jbeta primers. Sequenced by immunoSEQ multiplex PCR; TCRdb stores in-frame clones only, minus some. Altogether over 85,000 clones are present, roughly three quarters being singletons, with the ten largest covering approximately 8%. This clonotype was obtained from a female donor in good health and CMV-seronegative. Input material: PBMCs. The chain links TRBV5-1 to TRBJ1-6; D call uncertain. CDR3 loop: CASSTSQVSNSPLHF. CDR3 nucleotide sequence: TGCGCCAGCAGCACCAGTCAGGTCTCTAATTCACCCCTCCACTTT. Based on the CDR3 plus reference TRBV5-1 and TRBJ1-6, the full variable domain is KAGVTQTPRYLIKTRGQQVTLSCSPISGHRSVSWYQQTPGQGLQFLFEYFSETQRNKGNFPGRFSGRQFSNSRSEMNVSTLELGDSALYLCASSTSQVSNSPLHFGNGTRLTVT.